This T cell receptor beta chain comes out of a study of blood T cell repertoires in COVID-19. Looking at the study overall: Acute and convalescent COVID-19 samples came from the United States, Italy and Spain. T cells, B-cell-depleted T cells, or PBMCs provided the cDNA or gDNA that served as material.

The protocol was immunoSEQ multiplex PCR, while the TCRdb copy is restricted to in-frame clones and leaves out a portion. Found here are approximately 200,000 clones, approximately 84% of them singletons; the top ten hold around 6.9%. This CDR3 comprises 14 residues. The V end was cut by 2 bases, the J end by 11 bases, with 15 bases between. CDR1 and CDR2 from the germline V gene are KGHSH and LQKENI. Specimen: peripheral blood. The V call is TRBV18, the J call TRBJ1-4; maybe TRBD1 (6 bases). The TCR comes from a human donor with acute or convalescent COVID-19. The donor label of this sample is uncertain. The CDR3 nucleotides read TGTGCCAGCTCACCAATTCGACAGGCGGAGAAACTGTTTTTT. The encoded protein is CASSPIRQAEKLFF. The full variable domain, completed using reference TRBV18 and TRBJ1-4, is NAGVMQNPRHLVRRRGQEARLRCSPMKGHSHVYWYRQLPEEGLKFMVYLQKENIIDESGMPKERFSAEFPKEGPSILRIQQVVRGDSAAYFCASSPIRQAEKLFFGSGTQLSVL.